The sequence of this T cell receptor (beta chain) was determined in a study of T cell responses to AZD1222 COVID-19 vaccine. This clone appeared once. The antigen remains unidentified. Data came from immunoSEQ multiplex PCR; TCRdb stores just in-frame clones and leaves some out. The top ten hold approximately 4% of the sample, which has under 200,000 clones, 90% to 95% seen once. The CDR3 runs to 15 residues. Germline CDR1 and CDR2: LGHNA and YSLEER. Trimming stripped 1 base from V and 4 bases from J, with 11 bases between. The study, taken as a whole, reports: Repertoire collection took place solely once the T cell response had peaked.

V is TRBV4-3 and J is TRBJ1-5; possible D gene TRBD1, 5 bases. The sample consisted of peripheral blood, taken 28 days after the second dose of the MenACWY control vaccine. The source is an adult who received the MenACWY meningococcal vaccine as a control. The CDR3 bases are TGCGCCAGCAGCCAAGGGAGCAGGGAAAATCAGCCCCAGCATTTT. It translates to CASSQGSRENQPQHF.